This is a list of T cell receptor beta chains from one sample in a study of cytomegalovirus exposure and HLA in healthy donors. Sequencing was performed with immunoSEQ multiplex PCR; in TCRdb, only in-frame clones are kept and a portion is missing. The repertoire holds approximately 160,000 clones, around three quarters seen once, with under 2% in the top ten. The sample taken for sequencing was PBMCs. These receptors came from a man aged 35 to 55 in good health and CMV-seronegative. CDR3s include the opening cysteine and the closing phenylalanine or tryptophan. The D gene is left open where the match is weak. Expanded clones are given a class, and other clones once, few, many or no size at all.

j_gene | len | d_gene | abundance | v_gene | CDR3nt | CDR3aa
TRBJ2-7 | 13 | - | few | TRBV5-4 | TGTGCCAGCAGGGGGGACAAAACCTACGAGCAGTACTTC | CASRGDKTYEQYF
TRBJ1-4 | 17 | - | - | TRBV4-1 | TGCGCCAGCAGCCCCGAATCACTTGCTAGAACTAATGAAAAACTGTTTTTT | CASSPESLARTNEKLFF
TRBJ1-2 | 15 | TRBD1 | - | TRBV5-1 | TGCGCCAGCAGCTCGACGGACAGGGGCAATCCGGGCTACACCTTC | CASSSTDRGNPGYTF
TRBJ2-4 | 16 | TRBD2 | once | TRBV7-9 | TGTTCCAGCAGCGTTACTAGCGCCCAGTGGGAAAACATTCAGTACTTC | CSSSVTSAQWENIQYF
TRBJ1-2 | 13 | TRBD1 | - | TRBV11-2 | TGTGCCAGCAGCTGGATTGGACAGGGGAACTACACCTTC | CASSWIGQGNYTF
TRBJ2-5 | 16 | TRBD2 | - | TRBV18 | TGTGCCAGCTCCCCACCCAAAACTAGCGGGACGGAGACCCAGTACTTC | CASSPPKTSGTETQYF
TRBJ1-3 | 14 | - | - | TRBV28 | TGTGCCAGCAGCATCTGGGGGCTCGGAAACACCATATATTTT | CASSIWGLGNTIYF
TRBJ2-7 | 15 | - | few | TRBV7-9 | TGTGCCAGCAGCGCGGGTGGCAGACTATCCTACGAGCAGTACTTC | CASSAGGRLSYEQYF
TRBJ1-1 | 15 | - | - | TRBV30 | TGTGCCTGGAGCGAACGGGGGGGTATGAACACTGAAGCTTTCTTT | CAWSERGGMNTEAFF
TRBJ2-6 | 16 | TRBD1 | - | TRBV27 | TGTGCCAGCAGTCAGGGGACAGCCTCTGGGGCCAACGTCCTGACTTTC | CASSQGTASGANVLTF
TRBJ2-7 | 14 | TRBD2 | - | TRBV7-2 | TGTGCCAGCAGCCCCCGGACTAGCGGGGGTGAGCAGTACTTC | CASSPRTSGGEQYF
TRBJ2-7 | 15 | TRBD2 | once | TRBV10-2 | TGCGCCAGCAGTGAGCCCACGGGAGGGCCGGGGGAGCAGTACTTC | CASSEPTGGPGEQYF